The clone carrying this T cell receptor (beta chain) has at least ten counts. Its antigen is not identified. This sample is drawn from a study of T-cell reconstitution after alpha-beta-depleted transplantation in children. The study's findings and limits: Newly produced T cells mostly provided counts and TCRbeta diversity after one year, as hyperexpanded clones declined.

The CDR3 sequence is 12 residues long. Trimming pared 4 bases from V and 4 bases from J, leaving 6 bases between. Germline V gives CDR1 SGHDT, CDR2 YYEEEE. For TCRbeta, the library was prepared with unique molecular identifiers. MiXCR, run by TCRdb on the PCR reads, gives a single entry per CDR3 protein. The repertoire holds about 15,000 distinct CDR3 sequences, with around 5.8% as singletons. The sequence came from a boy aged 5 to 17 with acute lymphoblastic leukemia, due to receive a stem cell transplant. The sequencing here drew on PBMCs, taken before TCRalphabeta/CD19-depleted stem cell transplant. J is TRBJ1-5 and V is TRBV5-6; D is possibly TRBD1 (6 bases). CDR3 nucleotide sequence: TGTGCCAGCAGCCAGGGGAATCAGCCCCAGCATTTT. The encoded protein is CASSQGNQPQHF. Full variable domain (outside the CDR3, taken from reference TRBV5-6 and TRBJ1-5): DAGVTQSPTHLIKTRGQQVTLRCSPKSGHDTVSWYQQALGQGPQFIFQYYEEEERQRGNFPDRFSGHQFPNYSSELNVNALLLGDSALYLCASSQGNQPQHFGDGTRLSIL.